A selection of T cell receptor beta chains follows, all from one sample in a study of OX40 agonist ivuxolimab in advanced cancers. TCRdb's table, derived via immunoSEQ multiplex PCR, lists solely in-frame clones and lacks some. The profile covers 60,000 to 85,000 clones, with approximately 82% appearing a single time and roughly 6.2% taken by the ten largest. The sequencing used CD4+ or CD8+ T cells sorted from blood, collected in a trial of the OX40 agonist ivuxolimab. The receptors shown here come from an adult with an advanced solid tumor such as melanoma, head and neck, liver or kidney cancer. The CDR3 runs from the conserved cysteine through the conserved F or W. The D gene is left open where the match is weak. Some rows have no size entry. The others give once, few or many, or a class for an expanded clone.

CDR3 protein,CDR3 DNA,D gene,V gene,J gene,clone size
CSVERGLAGMRETQYF,TGCAGCGTTGAACGGGGCCTAGCGGGTATGAGGGAGACCCAGTACTTC,TRBD2,TRBV29-1,TRBJ2-5,.
CASSSFTGTQYF,TGTGCCAGCAGCTCATTTACAGGTACCCAGTACTTC,.,TRBV9,TRBJ2-5,.
CASSLGLAGGRWETQYF,TGTGCCAGCAGCTTAGGACTAGCGGGGGGGCGTTGGGAGACCCAGTACTTC,TRBD2,TRBV7-2,TRBJ2-5,.
CASSLDAGNTIYF,TGTGCCAGCAGTTTAGATGCTGGAAACACCATATATTTT,.,TRBV28,TRBJ1-3,.
CASRQAGVGTEAFF,TGTGCCAGCAGACAAGCAGGGGTCGGCACTGAAGCTTTCTTT,.,TRBV7-9,TRBJ1-1,once
CASSQDLRGEEKLFF,TGTGCCAGCAGCCAAGATCTGAGGGGGGAAGAAAAACTGTTTTTT,.,TRBV4-2,TRBJ1-4,.
CASSPTPGYGYTF,TGTGCCAGCAGCCCTACCCCAGGCTATGGCTACACCTTC,.,TRBV7-2,TRBJ1-2,few
CASSEEGQGYQPQHF,TGTGCCAGCAGTGAAGAAGGCCAGGGGTATCAGCCCCAGCATTTT,.,TRBV2,TRBJ1-5,.
CASSPGDVTRSDTQYF,TGTGCCAGCAGCCCAGGAGACGTAACCCGCTCAGATACGCAGTATTTT,.,TRBV7-9,TRBJ2-3,.
CASFGDSPYNSPLHF,TGTGCCAGCTTCGGGGACAGCCCCTACAATTCACCCCTCCACTTT,TRBD1,TRBV6-1,TRBJ1-6,.
CASSRTGEGNQPQHF,TGTGCCAGCAGCCGGACAGGGGAGGGCAATCAGCCCCAGCATTTT,TRBD1,TRBV9,TRBJ1-5,.
CASSFDRGTEAFF,TGTGCCAGCAGCTTCGACAGGGGGACTGAAGCTTTCTTT,TRBD1,TRBV7-8,TRBJ1-1,.
CASSAGQAQETQYF,TGTGCCAGCAGCGCGGGACAGGCTCAAGAGACCCAGTACTTC,TRBD1,TRBV9,TRBJ2-5,.
CASTSEGGRGYTEAFF,TGTGCCAGTACCTCCGAAGGGGGCAGGGGATACACTGAAGCTTTCTTT,TRBD1,TRBV19,TRBJ1-1,.
CASSSRVSGDTQYF,TGTGCCAGCAGCTCCAGGGTATCGGGAGATACGCAGTATTTT,.,TRBV7-8,TRBJ2-3,.
CASSLRLLVTGELFF,TGCGCCAGCAGCCTCCGACTACTTGTCACCGGGGAGCTGTTTTTT,.,TRBV4-1,TRBJ2-2,.
CASSESEVSANEKLFF,TGTGCCAGCAGTGAAAGCGAGGTCTCGGCTAATGAAAAACTGTTTTTT,.,TRBV2,TRBJ1-4,.
CAWSAGISSSGYTF,TGTGCCTGGAGTGCCGGGATCTCAAGTTCTGGCTACACCTTC,.,TRBV30,TRBJ1-2,.
CASSYSRSGSRYEQYF,TGTGCCAGCAGTTACTCGAGGAGCGGGAGTCGGTACGAGCAGTACTTC,TRBD2,TRBV6-6,TRBJ2-7,.
CASSKGLAGAETQYF,TGTGCCAGCAGCAAGGGACTAGCGGGGGCAGAGACCCAGTACTTC,TRBD2,TRBV7-9,TRBJ2-5,.
CASSVGTSVMNEQFF,TGTGCCAGCAGCGTAGGGACTAGCGTCATGAATGAGCAGTTCTTC,TRBD2,TRBV9,TRBJ2-1,.
CASSLRSGPYNEQFF,TGTGCCAGCAGCCTCCGGAGCGGGCCCTACAATGAGCAGTTCTTC,.,TRBV9,TRBJ2-1,few
CASSLGLRDTQYF,TGTGCCAGCAGCTTGGGCCTTCGGGATACGCAGTATTTT,.,TRBV7-2,TRBJ2-3,once
CASSPDRSNYGYTF,TGCGCCAGCAGCCCGGACAGGTCTAACTATGGCTACACCTTC,TRBD1,TRBV5-1,TRBJ1-2,.
CASSLTGTGEDTQYF,TGCGCCAGCAGCCTGACCGGGACAGGGGAGGATACGCAGTATTTT,TRBD1,TRBV5-1,TRBJ2-3,.
CASSLAGLATGDTQYF,TGTGCCAGCAGCTTAGCGGGACTAGCGACGGGCGATACGCAGTATTTT,TRBD2,TRBV7-2,TRBJ2-3,.
CASSLDYGTDTQYF,TGTGCCAGCAGCTTAGACTACGGGACAGATACGCAGTATTTT,.,TRBV7-9,TRBJ2-3,.
CASSGPSVGAYEQYF,TGTGCCAGCAGTGGCCCGAGTGTAGGGGCCTACGAGCAGTACTTC,.,TRBV6-5,TRBJ2-7,.
CASSLGDTYSYNEQFF,TGTGCCAGCAGCTTGGGGGACACTTACTCCTACAATGAGCAGTTCTTC,.,TRBV11-1,TRBJ2-1,.
CASSQEVWGSGRLPSTDTQYF,TGCGCCAGCAGCCAAGAAGTGTGGGGTAGCGGGAGGCTCCCTAGCACAGATACGCAGTATTTT,TRBD2,TRBV4-1,TRBJ2-3,.
CATSRSPLKTQYF,TGTGCCACCAGCAGAAGTCCCCTCAAGACCCAGTACTTC,.,TRBV15,TRBJ2-5,.
CAAGRPTGTEAFF,TGTGCCGCCGGGCGCCCGACAGGGACTGAAGCTTTCTTT,TRBD1,TRBV10-3,TRBJ1-1,.
CASSPMGQGEKLFF,TGTGCCAGCAGCCCGATGGGACAGGGAGAAAAACTGTTTTTT,TRBD1,TRBV7-2,TRBJ1-4,.
CPFRDRGLEAFF,TGTCCATTCCGGGACAGGGGGCTAGAAGCTTTCTTT,TRBD1,TRBV5-5,TRBJ1-1,few
CASSSQGMPVSGANVLTF,TGTGCCAGCAGTTCTCAGGGTATGCCAGTCTCTGGGGCCAACGTCCTGACTTTC,.,TRBV28,TRBJ2-6,.
CASSLQHGNHNEQFF,TGTGCCAGTAGTCTCCAGCACGGGAATCACAATGAGCAGTTCTTC,.,TRBV19,TRBJ2-1,.
CASSLPQGRSNYGYTF,TGTGCCAGCAGCTTGCCGCAGGGGCGATCCAACTATGGCTACACCTTC,.,TRBV5-6,TRBJ1-2,.
CASSQDLALMEGAQYF,TGCGCCAGCAGCCAAGATCTTGCCTTAATGGAGGGAGCGCAGTATTTT,.,TRBV4-1,TRBJ2-3,.
CAWSVLGQVGDEQFF,TGTGCCTGGAGTGTATTAGGGCAGGTGGGGGATGAGCAGTTCTTC,.,TRBV30,TRBJ2-1,.
CASSTGTGGRFEQYF,TGTGCCAGCAGTACGGGGACAGGGGGGCGGTTCGAGCAGTACTTC,TRBD1,TRBV27,TRBJ2-7,once
CASSQDAAGTSTDTQYF,TGTGCCAGCAGCCAAGATGCGGCAGGGACTAGCACAGATACGCAGTATTTT,.,TRBV14,TRBJ2-3,many